This TCR beta chain came from a study of cytomegalovirus exposure and HLA in healthy donors. PCR used 60 Vbeta primers and 13 Jbeta primers. Generated by immunoSEQ multiplex PCR, the TCRdb table keeps only in-frame clones and is missing some. The table has 200,000 to 250,000 clones, roughly four fifths seen once. CDR3 length: 15 amino acids. Trimming took off 4 bases at V and 5 bases at J, with 16 bases between the two ends. Per the germline V gene, CDR1 is SGHAT and CDR2 is FQNNGV. The chain is built from TRBV11-2 and TRBJ2-3, with D perhaps matching TRBD2 (6 bases). Sequences were obtained from PBMCs. The receptor comes from a woman in her sixties in good health and CMV-seropositive. CDR3 protein: CASSSPWGAGDTQYF. CDR3 nucleotides: TGTGCCAGCAGCTCCCCTTGGGGAGCGGGAGATACGCAGTATTTT.